What follows describes a single T cell receptor beta chain. The data were taken from a study of shared clonotypes between healthy human individuals. Study-level information: Samples came from a couple of female and a few male donors aged 18 to 49.

It was at deep level that the assay was run. Authors' data handling: Quality scores were absent from the junction-only immunoSEQ sequences, so filtering differed. Data came from immunoSEQ multiplex PCR; TCRdb stores just in-frame clones and leaves some out. V and J calls and clone size come straight from that table; D and trimming were deduced from the DNA. Of fewer than 600,000 clones in the sample, around 78% were seen once. Donors were healthy HIV-negative adults without recently reported acute infections or vaccinations. This clonotype was obtained from a woman aged 35 to 49 in good health. Some clones in this sample may be carry-over from other donors' samples. Sequencing used PBMCs.

For the CDR3, the DNA is TGTGCCAGCTCACCACTCGGAGGGCCCCCAGGAAGAAGCACAGATACGCAGTATTTT. Amino acids: CASSPLGGPPGRSTDTQYF. The genes are TRBV18 and TRBJ2-3; TRBD2 might be the D (6 bases). Germline CDR1 reads KGHSH; CDR2 reads LQKENI. The V end lost 1 base, the J end lost 0 bases, and 20 bases lay between the germline ends. This CDR3 spans 19 amino acids.